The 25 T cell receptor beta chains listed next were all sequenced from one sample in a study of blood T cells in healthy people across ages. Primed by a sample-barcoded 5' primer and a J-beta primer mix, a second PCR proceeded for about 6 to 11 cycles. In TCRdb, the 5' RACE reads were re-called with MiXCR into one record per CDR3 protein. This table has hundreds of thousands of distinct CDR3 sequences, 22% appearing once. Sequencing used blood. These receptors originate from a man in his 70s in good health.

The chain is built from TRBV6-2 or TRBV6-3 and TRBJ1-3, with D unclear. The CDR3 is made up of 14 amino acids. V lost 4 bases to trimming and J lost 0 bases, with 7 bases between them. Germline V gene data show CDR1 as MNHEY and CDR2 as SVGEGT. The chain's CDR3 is CASSFPDSGNTIYF. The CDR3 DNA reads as TGTGCCAGCAGTTTTCCGGACTCTGGAAACACCATATATTTT.

The chain's CDR3 is CASSLLGGSTDTQYF. In DNA, the CDR3 is TGTGCCAGCAGCTTATTGGGCGGGAGCACAGATACGCAGTATTTT. The J gene is TRBJ2-3, the V gene TRBV7-3; possibly TRBD2 for D (5 bases). This CDR3 region has 15 residues. V gave up 2 bases and J gave up 0 bases, with 9 bases separating them. The germline CDR1 and CDR2 sequences are SGHTA and FQGTGA. Complete variable domain (other parts from reference TRBV7-3 and TRBJ2-3): GAGVSQTPSNKVTEKGKYVELRCDPISGHTALYWYRQSLGQGPEFLIYFQGTGAADDSGLPNDRFFAVRPEGSVSTLKIQRTERGDSAVYLCASSLLGGSTDTQYFGPGTRLTVL.

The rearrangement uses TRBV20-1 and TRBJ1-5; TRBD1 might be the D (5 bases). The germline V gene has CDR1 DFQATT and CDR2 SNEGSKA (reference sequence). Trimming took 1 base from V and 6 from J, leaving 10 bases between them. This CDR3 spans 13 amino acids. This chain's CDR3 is CSARGQGTQPQHF. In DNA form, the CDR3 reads TGCAGTGCTAGAGGGCAGGGCACTCAGCCCCAGCATTTT.

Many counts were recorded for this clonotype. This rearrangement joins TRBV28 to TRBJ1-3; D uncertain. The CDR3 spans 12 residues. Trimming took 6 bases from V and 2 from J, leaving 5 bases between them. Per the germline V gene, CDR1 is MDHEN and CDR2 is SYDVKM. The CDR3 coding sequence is TGTGCCAGCAGCCCACCTGGAAACACCATATATTTT. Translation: CASSPPGNTIYF.

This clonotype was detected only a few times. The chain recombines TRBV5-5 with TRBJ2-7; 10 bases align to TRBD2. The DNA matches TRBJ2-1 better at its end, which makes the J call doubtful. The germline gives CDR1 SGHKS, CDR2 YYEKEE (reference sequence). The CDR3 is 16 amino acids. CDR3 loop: CASSLNLAGGNNEQFF. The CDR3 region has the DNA TGTGCCAGCAGCTTGAATTTAGCGGGAGGTAATAATGAGCAGTTCTTC.

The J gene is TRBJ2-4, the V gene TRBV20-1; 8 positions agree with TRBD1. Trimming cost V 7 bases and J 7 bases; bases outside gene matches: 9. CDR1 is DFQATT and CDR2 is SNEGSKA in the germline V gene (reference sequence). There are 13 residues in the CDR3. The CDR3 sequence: CSVKAGGRNIQYF. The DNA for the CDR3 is TGCAGTGTCAAGGCAGGGGGCAGGAACATTCAGTACTTC.

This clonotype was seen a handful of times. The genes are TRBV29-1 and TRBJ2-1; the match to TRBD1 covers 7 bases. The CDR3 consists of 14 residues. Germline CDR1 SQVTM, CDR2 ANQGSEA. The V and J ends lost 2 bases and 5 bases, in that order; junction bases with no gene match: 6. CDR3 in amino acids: CSVELGQLNNEQFF. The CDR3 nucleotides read TGCAGCGTTGAACTGGGACAGTTAAACAATGAGCAGTTCTTC.

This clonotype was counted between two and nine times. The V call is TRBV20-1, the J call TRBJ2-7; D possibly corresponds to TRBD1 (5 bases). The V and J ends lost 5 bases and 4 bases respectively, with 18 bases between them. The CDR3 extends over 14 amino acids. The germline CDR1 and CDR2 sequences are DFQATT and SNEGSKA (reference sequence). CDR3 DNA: TGCAGTGCTCCGGGTCCTCGGACAACTTACGAGCAGTACGTC. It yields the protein CSAPGPRTTYEQYV.

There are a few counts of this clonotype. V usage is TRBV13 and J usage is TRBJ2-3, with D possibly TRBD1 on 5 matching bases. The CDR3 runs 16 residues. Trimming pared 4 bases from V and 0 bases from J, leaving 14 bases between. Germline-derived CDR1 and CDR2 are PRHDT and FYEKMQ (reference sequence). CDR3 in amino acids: CASSSANRRSTDTQYF. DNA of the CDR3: TGTGCCAGCAGCTCAGCAAACAGGAGAAGCACAGATACGCAGTATTTT.

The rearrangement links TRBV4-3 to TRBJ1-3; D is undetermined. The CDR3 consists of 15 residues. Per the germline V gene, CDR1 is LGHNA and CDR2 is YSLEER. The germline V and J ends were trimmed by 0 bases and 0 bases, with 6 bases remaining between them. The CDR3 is CASSQDAGSGNTIYF. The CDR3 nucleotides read TGCGCCAGCAGCCAAGATGCAGGCTCTGGAAACACCATATATTTT.

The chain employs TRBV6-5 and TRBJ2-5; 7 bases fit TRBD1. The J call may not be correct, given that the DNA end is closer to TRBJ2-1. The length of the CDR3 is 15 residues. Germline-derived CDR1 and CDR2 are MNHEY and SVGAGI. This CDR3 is CASRLTQGTPHEQFF. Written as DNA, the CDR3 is TGTGCCAGCAGGCTTACACAGGGGACCCCCCATGAGCAGTTCTTC.

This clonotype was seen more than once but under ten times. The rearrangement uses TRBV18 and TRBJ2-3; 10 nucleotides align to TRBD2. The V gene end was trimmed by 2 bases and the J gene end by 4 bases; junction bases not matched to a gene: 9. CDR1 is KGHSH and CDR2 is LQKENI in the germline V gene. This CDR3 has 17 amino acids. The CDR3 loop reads CASSPNGLAGVADTQYF. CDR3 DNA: TGTGCCAGCTCACCAAATGGGCTAGCGGGAGTGGCAGATACGCAGTATTTT.

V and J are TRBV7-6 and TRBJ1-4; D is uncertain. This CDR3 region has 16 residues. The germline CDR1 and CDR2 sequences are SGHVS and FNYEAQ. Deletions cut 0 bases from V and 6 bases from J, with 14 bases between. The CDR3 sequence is CASSLAGVGGHEKLFF. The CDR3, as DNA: TGTGCCAGCAGCTTAGCTGGAGTGGGTGGGCATGAAAAACTGTTTTTT. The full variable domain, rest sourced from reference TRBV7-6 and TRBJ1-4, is GAGVSQSPRYKVTKRGQDVALRCDPISGHVSLYWYRQALGQGPEFLTYFNYEAQQDKSGLPNDRFSAERPEGSISTLTIQRTEQRDSAMYRCASSLAGVGGHEKLFFGSGTQLSVL.

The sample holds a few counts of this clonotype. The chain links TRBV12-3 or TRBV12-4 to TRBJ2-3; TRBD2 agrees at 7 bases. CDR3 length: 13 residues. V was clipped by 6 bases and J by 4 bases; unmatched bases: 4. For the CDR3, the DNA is TGTGCCAGCAGAATACGGGGGGCAGATACGCAGTATTTT. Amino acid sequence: CASRIRGADTQYF.

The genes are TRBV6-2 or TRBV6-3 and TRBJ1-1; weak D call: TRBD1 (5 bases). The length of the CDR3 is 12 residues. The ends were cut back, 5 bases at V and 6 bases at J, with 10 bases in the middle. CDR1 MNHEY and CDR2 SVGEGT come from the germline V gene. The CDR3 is CASSTPGPEAFF. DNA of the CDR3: TGTGCCAGCAGTACCCCGGGACCTGAAGCTTTCTTT.

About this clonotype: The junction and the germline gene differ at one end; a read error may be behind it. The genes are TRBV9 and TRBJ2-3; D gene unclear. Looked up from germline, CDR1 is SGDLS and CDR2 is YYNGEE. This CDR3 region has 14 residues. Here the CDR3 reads CASSVEQSTYTQYF. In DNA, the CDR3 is TGTGCCAGCAGCGTAGAACAGAGCACATATACGCAGTATTTT.

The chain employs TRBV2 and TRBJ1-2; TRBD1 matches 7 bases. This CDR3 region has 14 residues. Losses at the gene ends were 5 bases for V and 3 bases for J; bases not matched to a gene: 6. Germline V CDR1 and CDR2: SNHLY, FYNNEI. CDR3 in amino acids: CASSPGQRHYGYTF. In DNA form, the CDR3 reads TGTGCCAGCAGTCCGGGACAGCGTCACTATGGCTACACCTTC.

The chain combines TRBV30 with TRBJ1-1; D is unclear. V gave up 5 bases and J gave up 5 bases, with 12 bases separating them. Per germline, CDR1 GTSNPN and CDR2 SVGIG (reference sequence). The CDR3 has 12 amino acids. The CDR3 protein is CAWQTERTEAFF. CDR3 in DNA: TGTGCCTGGCAGACTGAGAGGACTGAAGCTTTCTTT.

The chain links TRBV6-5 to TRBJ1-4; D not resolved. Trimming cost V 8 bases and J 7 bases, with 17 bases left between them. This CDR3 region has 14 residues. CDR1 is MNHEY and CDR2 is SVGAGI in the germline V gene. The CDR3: CASSARMGREKLFF. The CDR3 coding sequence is TGTGCCAGCTCGGCGAGGATGGGTCGTGAAAAACTGTTTTTT.

The CDR3 DNA follows: TGTGCCAGCAGTTGGGGTCGAGGGAGCTCTGGAAACACCATATATTTT. Protein: CASSWGRGSSGNTIYF. This sequence joins TRBV28 and TRBJ1-3; no definite D call. Germline V CDR1 and CDR2: MDHEN, SYDVKM. The CDR3 extends over 16 amino acids. V lost 4 bases and J lost 0, with 13 bases in between. The full variable domain, its missing parts supplied by reference TRBV28 and TRBJ1-3, is DVKVTQSSRYLVKRTGEKVFLECVQDMDHENMFWYRQDPGLGLRLIYFSYDVKMKEKGDIPEGYSVSREKKERFSLILESASTNQTSMYLCASSWGRGSSGNTIYFGEGSWLTVV.

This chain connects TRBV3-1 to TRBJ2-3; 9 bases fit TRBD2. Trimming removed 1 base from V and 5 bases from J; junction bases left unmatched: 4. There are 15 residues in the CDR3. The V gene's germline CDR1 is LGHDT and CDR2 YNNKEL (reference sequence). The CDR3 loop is CASSQVAGAGDTQYF. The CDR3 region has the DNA TGTGCCAGCAGCCAAGTAGCGGGGGCCGGAGATACGCAGTATTTT.

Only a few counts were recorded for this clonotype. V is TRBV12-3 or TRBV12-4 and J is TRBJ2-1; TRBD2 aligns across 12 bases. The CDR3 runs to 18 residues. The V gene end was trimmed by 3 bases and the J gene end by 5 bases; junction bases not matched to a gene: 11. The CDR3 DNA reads TGTGCCAGCAGTTTTCCCTCGACTAGCGGGGGCCTTAACAATGAGCAGTTCTTC. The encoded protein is CASSFPSTSGGLNNEQFF.

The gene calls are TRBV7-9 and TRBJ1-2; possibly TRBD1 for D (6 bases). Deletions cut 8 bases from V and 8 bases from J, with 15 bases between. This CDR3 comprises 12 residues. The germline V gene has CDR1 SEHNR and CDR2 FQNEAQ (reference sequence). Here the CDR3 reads CASSRDIWGYTF. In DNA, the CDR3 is TGTGCCAGCTCTAGGGACATCTGGGGCTACACCTTC.

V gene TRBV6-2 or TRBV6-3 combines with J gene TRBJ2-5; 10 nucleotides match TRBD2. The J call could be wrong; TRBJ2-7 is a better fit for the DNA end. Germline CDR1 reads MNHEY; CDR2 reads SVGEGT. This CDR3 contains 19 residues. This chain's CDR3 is CASSYPTTISGGTRYEQYF. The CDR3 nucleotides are TGTGCCAGCAGTTACCCCACCACGATTAGCGGGGGGACGAGATACGAGCAGTACTTC.

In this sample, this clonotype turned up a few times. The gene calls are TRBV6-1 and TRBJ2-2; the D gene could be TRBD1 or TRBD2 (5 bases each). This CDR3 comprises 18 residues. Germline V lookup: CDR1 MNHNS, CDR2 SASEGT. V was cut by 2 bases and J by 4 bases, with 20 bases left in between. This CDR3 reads CASSESLERGRSTGELFF. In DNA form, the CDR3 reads TGTGCCAGCAGTGAATCCCTCGAGAGGGGTCGTTCCACCGGGGAGCTGTTTTTT.